This T cell receptor (beta chain) was documented in a study of blood T cell repertoires in COVID-19 (dated by TCRdb to about 2020). Regarding the research as a whole: Samples from collaborators originated in the United States, Italy and Spain and spanned both the acute and convalescent phases of COVID-19. The prospective study material was composed of cDNA or gDNA derived from T cells, B-cell-depleted T cells, or PBMCs. Samples came from the ongoing ImmuneRACE study (first 160 participants) plus 1,254 subjects from 6 global collaborators. Where available, HLA class I and class II types were obtained from metadata supplied by the sample provider rather than from assay-based typing. The sample metadata nearly always contained a de-identified subject ID, COVID-19 status, age in years and sex. The dataset comprised deeply sampled blood TCRbeta repertoires from subjects exposed to, actively infected with, or recovered from COVID-19. A freely available public database, intended as a resource for researchers studying the immune response to SARS-CoV-2, is where the repertoires were released.

The V and J ends are trimmed by 5 bases and 7 bases, leaving 18 bases between them. The germline V gene (reference sequence) specifies GTSNPN as CDR1 and SVGIG as CDR2. The CDR3, from cysteine to phenylalanine, totals 13 residues. Solely the CDR3 DNA is kept, with 39 bases framed from the first base. TCRbeta CDR3 regions were amplified from genomic DNA using the immunoSEQ Assay, a bias-controlled multiplex PCR. For the original study's pipeline: Within the assay, amplification of reference gene primers was used to estimate how many nucleated cells each sample contained. Sequence reads were collapsed and filtered to measure the absolute abundance of every unique TCRbeta CDR3 rearrangement. Productive Simpson clonality was computed per sample as the square root of Simpson's diversity index over productive rearrangements. TCRdb re-hosts the immuneACCESS table, in-frame sequences only. Its copies lack some clones; in the studies checked, an unresolved V gene accounts for under half of them, and the cause for the rest is not known. V and J calls plus clone size are reproduced from that table; the DNA served to infer D and trimming. The sample profile shows a few hundred thousand clones; around nine tenths of them were found once. The ten top clones hold approximately 4.1% of the sample.

About this clone: The specificity of this receptor is unknown. Base qualities are missing; no much larger clone stands one base away.

Summary of the overall study and its limitations: The amount of clinical and demographic metadata varied by source and participant and was provided uncurated.

Enrolling through a virtual design, the prospective study's participants ranged in age from roughly 18 to 95 years and lived across more than 20 United States geographic areas. In the prospective study, participants were assigned to cohorts based on the clinical history participants reported in a screening survey and a study questionnaire. Recovered participants in ImmuneRACE Cohort 3 were defined by two consecutive negative NP/OP PCR tests, clearance by a healthcare professional, or resolution of symptoms. Mobile phlebotomists in the prospective study collected whole blood, serum and a nasopharyngeal or oropharyngeal swab from every participant. Additional blood draws and questionnaires over an approximately two-month period could optionally be provided by prospective study participants. Blood samples from the prospective study were shipped frozen or at room temperature prior to DNA extraction.

The rearranged chain carries TRBV30 and TRBJ2-7; tentative D gene TRBD2, with 6 bases matching. Material: PBMCs or T cells enriched from blood (not recorded which). The source is a woman in her 30s who had recovered from COVID-19. DNA sequence: TGTGCCTGGGGGAGGACCGGGGAAAGGGAGCAGTACTTC. This gives the protein CAWGRTGEREQYF.